One sample yielded the 14 T cell receptor beta chains listed below, sequenced in a study of identical twins. TCRdb re-called the 5' RACE reads with MiXCR, one entry per CDR3 protein. Counted here are around 280,000 distinct CDR3 sequences, around 8.8% occurring once; the ten biggest clones make up approximately 2.1%. These data were likewise used in another study, on yellow fever vaccine responses in identical twins.

Material: memory (CD45RO+) T cells sorted from blood. The receptors originated from a woman younger than 35 in good health.

The rearrangement joins TRBV2 to TRBJ2-6; possible D gene TRBD2, 5 bases. Germline V gene sequence: CDR1 SNHLY, CDR2 FYNNEI. With 10 bases removed from V and 2 bases from J, the gap between germline ends came to 18 bases. The CDR3 is made up of 16 amino acids. The CDR3 DNA follows: TGTGCCACCCTGAGAGGCAAGGGAGCTGGGGCCAACGTCCTGACTTTC. Residues: CATLRGKGAGANVLTF. The variable domain in full, completed from reference TRBV2 and TRBJ2-6, reads EPEVTQTPSHQVTQMGQEVILRCVPISNHLYFYWYRQILGQKVEFLVSFYNNEISEKSEIFDDQFSVERPDGSNFTLKIRSTKLEDSAMYFCATLRGKGAGANVLTFGAGSRLTVL.

This clonotype has only a few counts. The genes are TRBV28 and TRBJ2-4; maybe TRBD2 (5 bases). Germline CDR1 is MDHEN and CDR2 is SYDVKM. This CDR3 contains 16 residues. Trimming cost V 5 bases and J 0 bases, with 14 bases left between them. CDR3 amino acids: CASSPDPGRAKNIQYF. CDR3 bases: TGTGCCAGCAGTCCGGACCCTGGGAGAGCCAAAAACATTCAGTACTTC.

In this sample, this clonotype turned up many times. The rearrangement links TRBV24-1 to TRBJ2-1; 7 nucleotides align to TRBD1. This CDR3 has 15 residues. J gave up 4 bases and V 5 bases, and 7 bases lay outside the gene matches. Per germline, CDR1 KGHDR and CDR2 SFDVKD. The CDR3, as DNA: TGTGCCACCAGTGTTGGGGACAGAACTTACAATGAGCAGTTCTTC. Protein: CATSVGDRTYNEQFF.

This chain joins TRBV10-3 and TRBJ1-1; D gene uncertain. Germline V gene lookup returns CDR1 ENHRY and CDR2 SYGVKD. There are 16 residues in the CDR3. V was pared by 3 bases and J by 3 bases, with 17 bases between. The CDR3 protein is CAISDPPPDGHTEAFF. The CDR3 DNA follows: TGTGCCATCAGTGACCCTCCTCCTGACGGCCACACTGAAGCTTTCTTT.

This chain joins TRBV20-1 and TRBJ2-4; 7 nucleotides align to TRBD1. Germline CDR1 reads DFQATT; CDR2 reads SNEGSKA (reference sequence). The CDR3 runs to 15 residues. Trimming took 0 bases from V and 6 from J; bases not matched to a gene: 8. CDR3 sequence (DNA): TGCAGTGCTAGAGATCACTTCTCAGGGGGAAACATTCAGTACTTC. Encoded protein: CSARDHFSGGNIQYF.

This clonotype was seen a few times. The chain recombines TRBV29-1 with TRBJ2-2; D possibly matches TRBD1 or TRBD2 (6 bases each). V dropped 6 bases and J dropped 4 bases, with 18 bases sitting between them. This CDR3 has 15 amino acids. Germline-derived CDR1 and CDR2 are SQVTM and ANQGSEA. CDR3 protein: CSVGGGTGFTGELFF. CDR3 DNA: TGCAGCGTGGGGGGCGGGACGGGGTTCACCGGGGAGCTGTTTTTT.

Details on this clonotype: Possible read error: a much larger clone is one base away. This chain links TRBV11-2 with TRBJ1-4; D is ambiguous. CDR3 length: 13 residues. Germline assignment: CDR1 SGHAT and CDR2 FQNNGV. The CDR3 DNA reads as TGTGCCAGCAGCCCAACAACTAATGAAAGACTGTTTTTT. This translates into CASSPTTNERLFF.

This clonotype turned up a few times. The rearrangement links TRBV20-1 to TRBJ1-2; 11 nucleotides align to TRBD1. Germline CDR1 and CDR2: DFQATT and SNEGSKA (reference sequence). CDR3 length: 17 amino acids. V was pared by 2 bases and J by 3 bases, with 11 bases of the junction left unmatched. The DNA of the CDR3 is TGCAGTGCTAGAATGGGACAGGGGGAAGCTATTGACTATGGCTACACCTTC. It specifies CSARMGQGEAIDYGYTF.

The chain links TRBV18 to TRBJ2-1; the match to TRBD2 covers 8 bases. Germline values: CDR1 KGHSH, CDR2 LQKENI. This CDR3 has 15 residues. V dropped 6 bases and J dropped 5; count of bases not matched to a gene: 9. Here the CDR3 DNA reads TGTGCCAGCTCCCAGGGAGCGGGGGCCAACAATGAGCAGTTCTTC. Protein product: CASSQGAGANNEQFF.

This sequence joins TRBV5-5 and TRBJ2-7; D unresolved. The CDR3 is made up of 13 amino acids. Germline V gene data show CDR1 as SGHKS and CDR2 as YYEKEE (reference sequence). Trimming took off 3 bases at V and 7 bases at J, with 14 bases between the two ends. CDR3 sequence reads: CASSWGTGWEQYF. DNA of the CDR3: TGTGCCAGCAGCTGGGGTACCGGTTGGGAGCAGTACTTC. The whole variable domain, remainder taken from reference TRBV5-5 and TRBJ2-7, is DAGVTQSPTHLIKTRGQQVTLRCSPISGHKSVSWYQQVLGQGPQFIFQYYEKEERGRGNFPDRFSARQFPNYSSELNVNALLLGDSALYLCASSWGTGWEQYFGPGTRLTVT.

The rearrangement uses TRBV29-1 and TRBJ1-3; D not resolved. Between the trimmed V and J ends, which lost 4 bases and 0 bases, there was a span of 4 bases. CDR3 length equals 12 residues. Germline loops: CDR1 SQVTM, CDR2 ANQGSEA. CDR3 nucleotides: TGCAGCGTTGCGAGCTCTGGAAACACCATATATTTT. This codes for CSVASSGNTIYF.

This clonotype was picked up a small number of times. This chain links TRBV11-3 with TRBJ1-6; 7 positions agree with TRBD1. Germline CDR1 SGHNT, CDR2 YENEEA. The trim removed 3 bases at V and 2 bases at J, leaving 4 bases unmatched. The CDR3 is 16 amino acids. The CDR3 sequence: CASSLNRGAYNSPLHF. The CDR3, as DNA: TGTGCCAGCAGCTTGAACAGGGGCGCCTATAATTCACCCCTCCACTTT.

This clonotype showed up just a few times. The genes are TRBV28 and TRBJ2-3; D perhaps matches TRBD1 (7 bases). Germline values: CDR1 MDHEN, CDR2 SYDVKM. The V gene lost 5 bases and the J gene lost 2 bases, with 17 bases spanning the gap. The CDR3 length is 16 residues. This CDR3 is CASSGGTVRHTDTQYF. The CDR3 DNA sequence: TGTGCCAGCAGTGGAGGGACAGTCAGGCACACAGATACGCAGTATTTT. Full variable domain (missing parts from reference TRBV28 and TRBJ2-3): DVKVTQSSRYLVKRTGEKVFLECVQDMDHENMFWYRQDPGLGLRLIYFSYDVKMKEKGDIPEGYSVSREKKERFSLILESASTNQTSMYLCASSGGTVRHTDTQYFGPGTRLTVL.

There are a few counts of this clonotype. V is TRBV5-1 and J is TRBJ2-7; D is unclear. V lost 4 bases and J 5 bases, leaving 13 bases between the germline ends. The CDR3 loop spans 13 amino acids. Germline loops: CDR1 SGHRS, CDR2 YFSETQ. The CDR3 nucleotides are TGCGCCAGCAGCAACCCTACTACGAACGAGCAGTACTTC. Its protein is CASSNPTTNEQYF.